This T cell receptor beta chain was captured by sequencing in a study of T cell repertoires in cytomegalovirus infection. Study summary: Selection of CMV epitopes for the study included recently identified HLA-C-restricted and well-studied HLA-B-restricted ones. It can be stated that public TCR beta signatures indicated CMV infection as well as a matching HLA type. Study findings and constraints: HLA-C-restricted, CMV-specific TCR beta clonotypes were dominant ex vivo. Cumulative frequency of public TCR beta families picked out carriers of CMV plus the relevant HLA.

TCRdb reprocessed the reads via MiXCR and lists one record per CDR3 protein. This table holds some 900,000 distinct CDR3 sequences, approximately 32% found once. The CDR3 is made up of 14 amino acids. Germline V CDR1 and CDR2: MNHNY, SVGAGI (reference sequence). The V gene end was trimmed by 0 bases and the J gene end by 10 bases; junction bases not matched to a gene: 2. This clonotype was counted a few times. The antigen remains undetermined. V usage is TRBV6-6 and J usage is TRBJ2-1; 11 bases are shared with TRBD2. The source was cultured CD8+ T cells from PBMCs, collected from culture after CMV antigen stimulation. This TCR derives from a human donor in good health (CMV status not recorded). Some clones in this sample may be carry-over from other donors' samples. This chain's CDR3 is CASSYSLAGGEQFF. CDR3 sequence (DNA): TGTGCCAGCAGTTACTCGCTAGCGGGGGGCGAGCAGTTCTTC.